This T cell receptor (beta chain) appears in the sequencing data of a study of technical replicates of blood from several donors. V shed 4 bases, J shed 1 base, and the junction held 9 bases outside the gene matches. The CDR3 extends over 16 amino acids. Per the germline V gene, CDR1 is MNHEY and CDR2 is SMNVEV (reference sequence). Profiling relied on immunoSEQ multiplex PCR, and the TCRdb table lists in-frame clones only, not all of them. The sample shows some 70,000 clones, around 91% of them seen only once. The gene calls are TRBV27 and TRBJ2-5; 7 positions match TRBD2. Specimen: T cells isolated from PBMCs. The sequence was obtained from a human donor in good health. The chain's CDR3 is CASSSGFSGIQETQYF. CDR3 nucleotides: TGTGCCAGCAGTTCAGGGTTCAGCGGGATCCAAGAGACCCAGTACTTC.